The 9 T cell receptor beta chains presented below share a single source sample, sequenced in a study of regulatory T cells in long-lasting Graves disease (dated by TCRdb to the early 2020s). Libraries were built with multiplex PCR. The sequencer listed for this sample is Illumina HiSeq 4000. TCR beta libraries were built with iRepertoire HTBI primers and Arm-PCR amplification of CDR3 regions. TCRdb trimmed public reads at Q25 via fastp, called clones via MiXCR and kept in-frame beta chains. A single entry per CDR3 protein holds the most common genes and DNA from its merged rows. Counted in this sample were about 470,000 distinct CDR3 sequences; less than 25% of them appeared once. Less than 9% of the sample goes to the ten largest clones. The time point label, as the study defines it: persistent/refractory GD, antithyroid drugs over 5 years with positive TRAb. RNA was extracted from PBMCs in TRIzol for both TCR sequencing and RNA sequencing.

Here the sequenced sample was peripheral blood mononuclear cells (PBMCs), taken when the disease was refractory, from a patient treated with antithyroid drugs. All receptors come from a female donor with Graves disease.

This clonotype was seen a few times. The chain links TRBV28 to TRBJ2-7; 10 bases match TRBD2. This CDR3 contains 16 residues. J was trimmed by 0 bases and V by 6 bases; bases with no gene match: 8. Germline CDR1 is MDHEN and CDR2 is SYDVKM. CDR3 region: CASSRSWTSGSYEQYF. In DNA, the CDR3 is TGTGCCAGCAGCCGATCCTGGACTAGCGGCTCCTACGAGCAGTACTTC.

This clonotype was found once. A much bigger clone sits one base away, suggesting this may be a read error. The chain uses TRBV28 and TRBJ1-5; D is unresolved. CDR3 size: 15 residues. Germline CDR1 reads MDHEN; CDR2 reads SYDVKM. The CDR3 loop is CASSPHSYSNQPQRF. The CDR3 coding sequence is TGTGCCAGCAGTCCCCACAGCTATAGCAATCAGCCCCAGCGTTTT.

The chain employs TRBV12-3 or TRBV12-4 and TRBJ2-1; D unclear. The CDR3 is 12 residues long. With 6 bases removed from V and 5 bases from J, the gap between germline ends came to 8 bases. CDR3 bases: TGTGCCAGCAGCCACTATGACAATGAGCAGTTCTTC. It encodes CASSHYDNEQFF.

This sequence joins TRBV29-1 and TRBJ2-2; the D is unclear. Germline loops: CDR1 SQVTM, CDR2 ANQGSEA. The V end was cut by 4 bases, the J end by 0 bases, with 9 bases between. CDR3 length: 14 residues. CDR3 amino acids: CSVARAANTGELFF. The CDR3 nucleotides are TGCAGCGTTGCGCGTGCCGCGAACACCGGGGAGCTGTTTTTT.

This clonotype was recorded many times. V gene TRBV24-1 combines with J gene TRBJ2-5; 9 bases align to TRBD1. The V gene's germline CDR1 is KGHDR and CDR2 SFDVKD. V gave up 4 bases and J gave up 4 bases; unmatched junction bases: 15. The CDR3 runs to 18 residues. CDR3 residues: CATSDRYGRQGGVETQYF. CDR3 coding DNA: TGTGCCACCAGTGACCGTTACGGACGACAGGGGGGCGTAGAGACCCAGTACTTC.

This chain's CDR3 is CAWRGLAGAQYF. The CDR3 coding sequence is TGTGCCTGGAGGGGACTAGCGGGAGCCCAGTACTTC. The genes are TRBV30 and TRBJ2-5, with 14 nucleotides matching TRBD2. The V and J ends lost 3 bases and 9 bases, in that order; junction bases with no gene match: 0. Germline V lookup: CDR1 GTSNPN, CDR2 SVGIG (reference sequence). The CDR3 is 12 residues long.

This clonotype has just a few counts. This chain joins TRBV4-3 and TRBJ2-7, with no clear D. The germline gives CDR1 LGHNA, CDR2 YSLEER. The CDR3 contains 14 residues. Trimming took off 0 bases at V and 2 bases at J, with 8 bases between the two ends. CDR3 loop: CASSQDLGPYEQYF. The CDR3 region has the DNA TGCGCCAGCAGCCAAGATCTGGGCCCCTACGAGCAGTACTTC.

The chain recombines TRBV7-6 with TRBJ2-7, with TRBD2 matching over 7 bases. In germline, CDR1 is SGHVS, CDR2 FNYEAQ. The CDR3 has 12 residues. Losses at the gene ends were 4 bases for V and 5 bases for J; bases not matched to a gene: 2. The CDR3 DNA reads TGTGCCAGCAGCTCCGGGGGGAACGAGCAGTACTTC. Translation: CASSSGGNEQYF.

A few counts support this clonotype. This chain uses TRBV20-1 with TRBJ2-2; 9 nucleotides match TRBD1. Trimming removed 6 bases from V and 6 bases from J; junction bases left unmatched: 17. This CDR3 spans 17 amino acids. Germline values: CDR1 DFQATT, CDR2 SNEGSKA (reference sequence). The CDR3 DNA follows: TGCAGTGCCCGCGGGACAGGGTCTACCAGGGCGTCCGGGGAGCTGTTTTTT. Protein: CSARGTGSTRASGELFF.